A selection of T cell receptor beta chains follows, all from one sample in a study of cytomegalovirus exposure and HLA in healthy donors. Clones were sequenced by immunoSEQ multiplex PCR, and TCRdb holds only the in-frame ones, with some missing. The repertoire includes some 110,000 clones, roughly 70% of them detected once, and 2.5% to 3.5% sits in the top ten. Material: PBMCs. Every receptor here comes from a male donor in good health and CMV-seropositive. The CDR3 runs from the conserved cysteine through the conserved F or W. The order of the fields is V gene, J gene, clone size, D gene, CDR3 DNA, CDR3 protein. D genes are given only for firm matches. The size field is filled for only some rows; it gives once, few, many or a size class.

TRBV28	TRBJ1-5	few	.	TGTGCCAGCAGTTTCCTACAGGGCAATCAGCCCCAGCATTTT	CASSFLQGNQPQHF
TRBV5-4	TRBJ1-2	.	TRBD1	TGTGCCAGCAGCTTGGGGGACAGGGTAGCTAACTATGGCTACACCTTC	CASSLGDRVANYGYTF
TRBV29-1	TRBJ2-2	.	TRBD2	TGCAGCGTTGGAGCGGGAAAGAACACCGGGGAGCTGTTTTTT	CSVGAGKNTGELFF
TRBV14	TRBJ1-1	.	.	TGTGCCAGCAGCCGAACATGGAACACTGAAGCTTTCTTT	CASSRTWNTEAFF
TRBV19	TRBJ1-5	few	TRBD1	TGTGCCAGTAGTATTGGCGCCGACAGGGGGACTCAGCCCCAGCATTTT	CASSIGADRGTQPQHF
TRBV4-2	TRBJ2-5	.	TRBD2	TGTGCCAGCAGCCAAGCCTGGGGGGGACTAGCGGGCTTACAAGAGACCCAGTACTTC	CASSQAWGGLAGLQETQYF
TRBV28	TRBJ2-7	.	.	TGTGCCACCCACAGTCTTTACGAGCAGTACTTC	CATHSLYEQYF
TRBV4-3	TRBJ1-3	.	.	TGCGCCAGCAGCCAAGATCTCCCCTCAGGATACTCTGGAAACACCATATATTTT	CASSQDLPSGYSGNTIYF
TRBV5-6	TRBJ2-1	.	.	TGTGCCAGCAGCTTTCCCGGTGTCGGGACACCCCAGCAGTTCTTC	CASSFPGVGTPQQFF
TRBV10-3	TRBJ1-1	.	TRBD1	TGTGCCATCAGTGGAGTAGGGGGCAGGGGCAGGGGCACTGAAGCTTTCTTT	CAISGVGGRGRGTEAFF
TRBV9	TRBJ2-7	.	.	TGTGCCAGCAGCGTAGCGTCAGGGGCTTTTACCTACGAGCAGTACTTC	CASSVASGAFTYEQYF
TRBV6-5	TRBJ2-7	.	TRBD1	TGTGCCAGCAGTCCGGGACAGGATTACGAGCAGTACTTC	CASSPGQDYEQYF
TRBV7-2	TRBJ2-3	.	.	TGTGCCAGCAGCTCAGGTCTGGTGGGGGGGCTGCCAGATACGCAGTATTTT	CASSSGLVGGLPDTQYF
TRBV11-1	TRBJ1-1	.	.	TGTGCCAGCAGCACACCGGGACAAATCACTGAAGCTTTCTTT	CASSTPGQITEAFF
TRBV5-6	TRBJ1-1	.	.	TGTGCCAGCAGCTTGTTGGGCAGCTTAACTGAAGCTTTCTTT	CASSLLGSLTEAFF
TRBV28	TRBJ2-3	.	.	TGTGCCAGCAGTTTATCTTCTTTGAGGGGGTGGCCAGATACGCAGTATTTT	CASSLSSLRGWPDTQYF
TRBV6-5	TRBJ2-2	.	.	TGTGCCAGCAGTTCACTAGACGGGCGGGAGCTGTTTTTT	CASSSLDGRELFF
TRBV4-3	TRBJ2-5	.	.	TGCGCCAGCAGCCAAGGTGCGGCGGCAGGGGCTCGGGAGACCCAGTACTTC	CASSQGAAAGARETQYF
TRBV7-2	TRBJ2-2	.	.	TGTGCCAGCAGCTTAAGGGGTTGGACCGGGGAGCTGTTTTTT	CASSLRGWTGELFF
TRBV9	TRBJ2-7	.	TRBD2	TGTGCCAGCAGCGTAGGAGGCGGGGGGGTCTACGAGCAGTACTTC	CASSVGGGGVYEQYF
TRBV4-1	TRBJ2-1	.	TRBD2	TGCGCCAGCAGCCAAGCTCTGGGACTAGCGGGCAATGAGCAGTTCTTC	CASSQALGLAGNEQFF
TRBV25-1	TRBJ2-5	.	TRBD2	TGTGCCAGTCGGACTAGCGGGGGGGCCAGAAAGACCCAGTACTTC	CASRTSGGARKTQYF
TRBV7-2	TRBJ1-5	.	.	TGTGCCAGCAGCGACTACAATCAGCCCCAGCATTTT	CASSDYNQPQHF
TRBV4-3	TRBJ1-2	.	TRBD1	TGCGCCAGCAGCCGATCGGACAGGGGGGACTATGGCTACACCTTC	CASSRSDRGDYGYTF
TRBV27	TRBJ2-5	.	TRBD2	TGTGCCAGCAGGGGGACCGGGACTACGGGGGAGACCCAGTACTTC	CASRGTGTTGETQYF
TRBV25-1	TRBJ2-1	.	.	TGTGCCAGCAGTGACGTCCGCAGGGTCTACAATGAGCAGTTCTTC	CASSDVRRVYNEQFF
TRBV21-1	TRBJ2-2	few	.	TGTGCCAGCAGCCAAATGGGCAACACCGGGGAGCTGTTTTTT	CASSQMGNTGELFF
TRBV30	TRBJ2-7	.	.	TGTGCCTGGAGTGTGGACAGAAGAATTGGCTACGAGCAGTACTTC	CAWSVDRRIGYEQYF
TRBV29-1	TRBJ2-3	.	TRBD2	TGCAGCGTCCCCGGGGCTAGCGGGGGGTTGGCAGATACGCAGTATTTT	CSVPGASGGLADTQYF
TRBV5-6	TRBJ2-3	.	TRBD2	TGTGCCAGCAGCGCGACTAGCGGAACAGATACGCAGTATTTT	CASSATSGTDTQYF
TRBV5-6	TRBJ2-7	.	.	TGTGCCAGCAGCTTATTTCGCGGGTTTTACGAGCAGTACTTC	CASSLFRGFYEQYF
TRBV5-1	TRBJ2-1	once	TRBD2	TGCGCCAGCAGCTTGCCGCGACTAGCGGGGGGCCGAAGCTCCTACAATGAGCAGTTCTTC	CASSLPRLAGGRSSYNEQFF
TRBV28	TRBJ1-2	.	.	TGTGCCCATCCCGTCGAGGGTGGCTACACCTTC	CAHPVEGGYTF
TRBV30	TRBJ1-5	.	.	TGTGCCTGGAGTGGCCCCGGGGGGGCGACTCAGCCCCAGCATTTT	CAWSGPGGATQPQHF
TRBV14	TRBJ2-7	.	TRBD1	TGTGCCAGCAGCCCCACAGGGGGCCACGAGCAGTACTTC	CASSPTGGHEQYF
TRBV7-2	TRBJ1-4	.	TRBD1	TGTGCCAGCAGACGAACGACAGGGCGTAATGAAAAACTGTTTTTT	CASRRTTGRNEKLFF
TRBV5-1	TRBJ2-2	few	TRBD1	TGCGCCAGCAGCTTGGTAGGACAGGGACCCGGGGAGCTGTTTTTT	CASSLVGQGPGELFF
TRBV6-6	TRBJ1-4	.	.	TGTGCCAGCAGTTCCCCGGGTTCAACTAATGAAAAACTGTTTTTT	CASSSPGSTNEKLFF
TRBV4-3	TRBJ2-5	.	.	TGCGCCAGCAGCCAAGATTTCGGGTATCGCGAGACCCAGTACTTC	CASSQDFGYRETQYF
TRBV4-1	TRBJ2-2	.	.	TGCGCCAGCAGCCAACCCAGTCGGGGGGCCGCCGGGGAGCTGTTTTTT	CASSQPSRGAAGELFF
TRBV7-2	TRBJ1-5	.	.	TGTGCCAGCAGCTTAGCGGTTAGCAGGGGCCATCAGCCCCAGCATTTT	CASSLAVSRGHQPQHF
TRBV7-9	TRBJ2-5	few	.	TGTGCCAGCAGCCCTCGTAAGGCTCTGGGCAGGGACCAAGAGACCCAGTACTTC	CASSPRKALGRDQETQYF
TRBV6-5	TRBJ1-2	.	.	TGTGCCAGCAGTTCTCAGGGGCGCGGTTTTTATGGCTACACCTTC	CASSSQGRGFYGYTF
TRBV5-6	TRBJ2-7	.	.	TGTGCCAGCAGCTTGGGGGCTACCAACGAGCAGTACTTC	CASSLGATNEQYF
TRBV28	TRBJ2-7	.	TRBD1	TGTGCCAGCAGTTTACCGCCAGGGGGCCTATACGAGCAGTACTTC	CASSLPPGGLYEQYF
TRBV27	TRBJ2-1	.	TRBD2	TGTGCCAGCAGTTTGGGGGCGGGGGGGGTGGAGGATGAGCAGTTCTTC	CASSLGAGGVEDEQFF
TRBV7-2	TRBJ2-5	.	.	TGTGCCAGCAGCCCCGGGACAACCCAGTACTTC	CASSPGTTQYF
TRBV9	TRBJ2-1	.	.	TGTGCCAGCAGCGTAGCTCCCTTGGGGGGCAATGAGCAGTTCTTC	CASSVAPLGGNEQFF
TRBV10-3	TRBJ2-3	.	TRBD2	TGTGCCATCAGTGTTGCGTTTAGTAGCGGGAGATCAGATACGCAGTATTTT	CAISVAFSSGRSDTQYF
TRBV7-7	TRBJ2-3	.	TRBD1	TGTGCTAGCAGTCGACAGGGAACAGATACGCAGTATTTT	CASSRQGTDTQYF
TRBV28	TRBJ2-3	.	.	TGTGCCAGCAGCCCGCCGGGGACAACTACGGGTACGCAGTATTTT	CASSPPGTTTGTQYF
TRBV18	TRBJ1-1	.	.	TGTGCCAGCTCAGAATTGGGCCACACTGAAGCTTTCTTT	CASSELGHTEAFF
TRBV6-5	TRBJ2-7	.	TRBD1	TGTGCCAGCAGTCTCGACAGGGGGCATTTTTACGAGCAGTACTTC	CASSLDRGHFYEQYF
TRBV27	TRBJ2-7	once	TRBD1	TGTGCCAGCAGTTTATTTACAGGGGGCTTTTACGAGCAGTACTTC	CASSLFTGGFYEQYF
TRBV18	TRBJ2-7	.	TRBD2	TGTGCCAGCTCGCCAGGGACTAGAGACTACGAGCAGTACTTC	CASSPGTRDYEQYF
TRBV27	TRBJ1-5	.	.	TGTGCCAGCAGTTTACAGGGTCCGTATCAGCCCCAGCATTTT	CASSLQGPYQPQHF